The next 21 T cell receptor beta chains were all read from a single sample in a study of T cells in Graves' hyperthyroidism and ophthalmopathy. TCR beta CDR3 sequences were amplified from RNA transcripts. HTBI primers were employed in a first-round RT-PCR of the TCR CDR3. TCRdb recomputed calls from the multiplex PCR reads with MiXCR, one row per CDR3 protein. The sample holds about 550,000 distinct CDR3 sequences, about a fifth seen once. Sequencing used blood. The receptors were gathered from a young man with Graves' hyperthyroidism.

This clonotype showed up many times. This chain joins TRBV7-2 and TRBJ2-5; tentative D call: TRBD1 (8 bases). Germline V gene lookup returns CDR1 SGHTA and CDR2 FQGNSA. This CDR3 is built from 14 residues. Trimming cost V 5 bases and J 5 bases, with 15 bases left between them. The CDR3 reads CASSQNRGGETQYF. In DNA form, the CDR3 reads TGTGCCAGCAGCCAAAACAGGGGGGGGGAGACCCAGTACTTC. Filled out from reference TRBV7-2 and TRBJ2-5, the complete variable domain reads GAGVSQSPSNKVTEKGKDVELRCDPISGHTALYWYRQSLGQGLEFLIYFQGNSAPDKSGLPSDRFSAERTGGSVSTLTIQRTQQEDSAVYLCASSQNRGGETQYFGPGTRLLVL.

The rearrangement joins TRBV11-2 to TRBJ2-7, with 8 bases that match TRBD2. Trimming removed 6 bases from V and 5 bases from J; junction bases left unmatched: 12. The CDR3 extends over 15 amino acids. Looked up from germline, CDR1 is SGHAT and CDR2 is FQNNGV. CDR3 in amino acids: CASSQMPAGVHEQYF. The CDR3 DNA reads TGTGCCAGCAGTCAAATGCCAGCGGGGGTCCACGAGCAGTACTTC.

This clonotype occurred many times. The genes are TRBV6-1 and TRBJ1-1; TRBD1 is a possible D gene (5 bases). The CDR3 is 13 residues long. Germline V gene sequence: CDR1 MNHNS, CDR2 SASEGT. V shed 8 bases and J shed 6 bases, with 16 bases lying between them. DNA of the CDR3: TGTGCCAGCTCATCTGGGACGGAACCTGAAGCTTTCTTT. This codes for CASSSGTEPEAFF.

This clonotype was detected ten times or more. The chain is built from TRBV27 and TRBJ1-2, with 7 bases aligning to TRBD1. Germline V gives CDR1 MNHEY, CDR2 SMNVEV (reference sequence). V dropped 4 bases and J dropped 0; count of bases not matched to a gene: 5. This CDR3 comprises 15 residues. The CDR3 spells CASSWSGTANYGYTF. Here the CDR3 DNA reads TGTGCCAGCAGTTGGTCCGGGACAGCTAACTATGGCTACACCTTC.

This clonotype was observed at least ten times. This chain connects TRBV11-2 to TRBJ1-1; 7 positions agree with TRBD1. The V gene's germline CDR1 is SGHAT and CDR2 FQNNGV. The trim removed 7 bases at V and 1 base at J, leaving 6 bases unmatched. The CDR3 consists of 14 residues. CDR3 coding DNA: TGTGCCAGCAACTCCGGGACAGAGAACACTGAAGCTTTCTTT. Its protein is CASNSGTENTEAFF.

In its sample, this clonotype was seen once. The DNA of the CDR3 is TGTGCCTGGATTCTGGGGGGTGTAAGGACTGAAGCTTTCTTT. It is translated as CAWILGGVRTEAFF. This chain connects TRBV30 to TRBJ1-1; the D gene is possibly TRBD1 (5 bases). The CDR3 totals 14 residues. V was trimmed by 4 bases and J by 5 bases, leaving 17 bases between them. Germline CDR1 GTSNPN, CDR2 SVGIG (reference sequence).

Ten or more counts support this clonotype. The J gene is TRBJ2-7, the V gene TRBV12-3 or TRBV12-4, with 11 positions matching TRBD1. V lost 3 bases, J lost 5 bases, and 9 bases stayed unmatched. There are 16 residues in the CDR3. The CDR3 loop is CASSFTRDRGIHEQYF. The CDR3, as DNA: TGTGCCAGCAGTTTTACCCGGGACAGGGGGATCCACGAGCAGTACTTC.

This clonotype was picked up a small number of times. The chain links TRBV20-1 to TRBJ2-4; D perhaps matches TRBD1 (6 bases). V lost 6 bases and J lost 4, with 16 bases in between. The CDR3 runs 14 residues. Germline CDR1 reads DFQATT; CDR2 reads SNEGSKA (reference sequence). The CDR3 loop is CSAQGQVIKNIQYF. CDR3 DNA sequence: TGCAGTGCCCAGGGACAAGTGATAAAAAACATTCAGTACTTC.

This chain uses TRBV30 with TRBJ1-2; 8 nucleotides align to TRBD1. This CDR3 spans 16 amino acids. V was clipped by 3 bases and J by 7 bases; unmatched bases: 16. Germline CDR1 and CDR2: GTSNPN and SVGIG (reference sequence). The CDR3 protein is CAWRVSRDRTLGGYTF. CDR3 nucleotides: TGTGCCTGGAGAGTGTCCCGGGACAGGACCCTGGGTGGCTACACCTTC. Supplemented by reference TRBV30 and TRBJ1-2, the full variable domain reads SQTIHQWPATLVQPVGSPLSLECTVEGTSNPNLYWYRQAAGRGLQLLFYSVGIGQISSEVPQNLSASRPQDRQFILSSKKLLLSDSGFYLCAWRVSRDRTLGGYTFGSGTRLTVV.

Points on this clonotype: The junction shows a germline mismatch at one end, possibly a read error. The V call is TRBV6-2 or TRBV6-3, the J call TRBJ1-1; 7 nucleotides match TRBD1. This CDR3 has 14 amino acids. Germline V gives CDR1 MNHEY, CDR2 SVGEGT. CDR3 sequence: CASRPNVQGSDAFF. DNA for the CDR3: TGTGCCAGCAGACCGAACGTACAGGGGTCTGACGCTTTCTTT.

This clonotype showed up many times. This chain links TRBV30 with TRBJ2-5; 15 nucleotides match TRBD2. The junction had 5 bases not matched to a gene; V was cut back by 1 base and J by 5 bases. Germline V gives CDR1 GTSNPN, CDR2 SVGIG (reference sequence). The CDR3 runs to 16 residues. CDR3 protein: CAWSGTSGGAWETQYF. The CDR3 DNA sequence: TGTGCCTGGAGTGGGACTAGCGGGGGGGCATGGGAGACCCAGTACTTC.

This clonotype was counted ten times or more. J is TRBJ1-5 and V is TRBV19; D is uncertain. The germline V gene encodes CDR1 LNHDA and CDR2 SQIVND (reference sequence). Trimming stripped 5 bases from V and 0 bases from J, with 8 bases between. CDR3 size: 14 residues. CDR3 sequence (DNA): TGTGCCAGTAGTTCCATTTATAGCAATCAGCCCCAGCATTTT. Translated, it gives CASSSIYSNQPQHF.

This clonotype was seen at least ten times. This chain uses TRBV6-2 or TRBV6-3 with TRBJ2-5; 7 nucleotides match TRBD2. Germline V gene lookup returns CDR1 MNHEY and CDR2 SVGEGT. J lost 9 bases, V lost 4 bases, and 14 bases had no gene match. The CDR3 runs 15 residues. This CDR3 reads CASSLTRDQGGAQYF. The CDR3 coding sequence is TGTGCCAGCAGTTTAACACGGGACCAGGGAGGGGCCCAGTACTTC.

Many counts were recorded for this clonotype. The V call is TRBV20-1, the J call TRBJ1-1; no definite D call. Germline lookup yields CDR1 DFQATT and CDR2 SNEGSKA (reference sequence). V shed 8 bases and J shed 1 base, with 11 bases lying between them. The CDR3 has 12 residues. The CDR3: CSLDPRNTEAFF. In DNA form, the CDR3 reads TGCAGTTTAGACCCGAGGAACACTGAAGCTTTCTTT.

This clonotype was detected many times. The chain has TRBV6-1 and TRBJ2-5; possible D gene TRBD1, 5 bases. V gave up 5 bases and J gave up 7 bases, with 17 bases separating them. The CDR3 is made up of 14 amino acids. CDR1 and CDR2 (germline): MNHNS, SASEGT. CDR3 DNA: TGTGCCAGCAGTCCAACGGGCCAGGGCGTGACCCAGTACTTC. It encodes CASSPTGQGVTQYF.

This clonotype was detected ten times or more. The chain carries TRBV6-2 or TRBV6-3 and TRBJ2-7; D is unclear. The V gene's germline CDR1 is MNHEY and CDR2 SVGEGT. Trimming pared 2 bases from V and 0 bases from J, leaving 8 bases between. The CDR3 consists of 14 residues. Written as DNA, the CDR3 is TGTGCCAGCAGTTACGTGACGCTCTCCTACGAGCAGTACTTC. Protein product: CASSYVTLSYEQYF.

This clonotype was seen at least ten times. This chain joins TRBV29-1 and TRBJ2-5, with no clear D. The V and J ends lost 4 bases and 2 bases respectively, with 11 bases between them. The CDR3 spans 13 residues. Germline loops: CDR1 SQVTM, CDR2 ANQGSEA. CDR3 DNA: TGCAGCGTTGCACGTCGGTCTCAAGAGACCCAGTACTTC. It yields the protein CSVARRSQETQYF. The full variable domain, its missing parts supplied by reference TRBV29-1 and TRBJ2-5, is SAVISQKPSRDICQRGTSLTIQCQVDSQVTMMFWYRQQPGQSLTLIATANQGSEATYESGFVIDKFPISRPNLTFSTLTVSNMSPEDSSIYLCSVARRSQETQYFGPGTRLLVL.

Ten or more counts support this clonotype. This chain links TRBV12-3 or TRBV12-4 with TRBJ2-3; D is undetermined. V shed 10 bases and J shed 3 bases, with 14 bases lying between them. The CDR3 contains 13 residues. Here the CDR3 reads CATHRVTTDTQYF. The CDR3 region has the DNA TGTGCCACCCATAGGGTTACGACAGATACGCAGTATTTT.

Ten or more counts support this clonotype. The rearrangement links TRBV30 to TRBJ2-7; D remains ambiguous. The V end lost 0 bases, the J end lost 0 bases, and 9 bases lay between the germline ends. In germline, CDR1 is GTSNPN, CDR2 SVGIG (reference sequence). This CDR3 has 14 residues. CDR3 in DNA: TGTGCCTGGAGTGTGAGGCAGAGCTCCTACGAGCAGTACTTC. Translating gives CAWSVRQSSYEQYF.

This clonotype was recorded many times. This CDR3 reads CASSDWGTLNTGELFF. The CDR3 DNA follows: TGTGCCAGCAGTGATTGGGGCACCCTGAACACCGGGGAGCTGTTTTTT. This chain uses TRBV2 with TRBJ2-2; tentatively, D is TRBD1 (5 bases). The CDR3 loop spans 16 amino acids. Germline assignment: CDR1 SNHLY and CDR2 FYNNEI. V was cut by 3 bases and J by 1 base, with 12 bases left in between.

Concerning this clonotype itself: With a much larger clone just one base away, this may be a read error. The chain combines TRBV5-1 with TRBJ1-2; tentative D call: TRBD1 (6 bases). The V gene's germline CDR1 is SGHRS and CDR2 YFSETQ. The CDR3 is 17 residues long. Here the CDR3 DNA reads TGCGTCAGCAGCTTGGGGGGCGGCGGTGACTTCGGCTATGGCTACACCTTC. Its protein is CVSSLGGGGDFGYGYTF.